A single sample gave rise to the 15 T cell receptor beta chains below, sequenced in a study of shared clonotypes between healthy human individuals. The table came from immunoSEQ multiplex PCR; TCRdb's copy has only in-frame clones and leaves some out. The table records under 350,000 clones, around 90% of them present only once. Sequencing input: memory CD8+ T cells sorted from blood. Regarding subset: CD45RO+ cells pooled with CCR7-negative TemRA cells. All receptors derive from a man between 18 and 29 years old in good health.

About this clone itself: The same CDR3 can be traced to other DNA sequences in this sample. V and J are TRBV7-2 and TRBJ1-5; no firm D call. V lost 1 base and J 4 bases, leaving 2 bases between the germline ends. CDR1 is SGHTA, CDR2 FQGNSA, per germline. This CDR3 is built from 12 residues. CDR3: CASSLGNQPQHF. CDR3 coding DNA: TGTGCCAGCAGCTTAGGAAATCAGCCCCAGCATTTT.

CDR3 in DNA: TGTGCCAGCAGCTCACAGGGTGTCAGCCTCTATGGCTACACCTTC. This encodes CASSSQGVSLYGYTF. The chain carries TRBV9 and TRBJ1-2; possibly TRBD1 for D (6 bases). Germline values: CDR1 SGDLS, CDR2 YYNGEE. The CDR3 covers 15 residues. V was trimmed by 4 bases and J by 4 bases, leaving 17 bases between them.

The V call is TRBV6-5, the J call TRBJ2-7; no clear D gene. Germline assignment: CDR1 MNHEY and CDR2 SVGAGI. The CDR3 totals 11 residues. V was pared by 3 bases and J by 5 bases, with 5 bases between. The CDR3 loop is CASSYEDEQYF. CDR3 coding DNA: TGTGCCAGCAGTTATGAGGACGAGCAGTACTTC.

The sample holds one count of this clone. The chain carries TRBV10-2 and TRBJ1-1; D unresolved. V was cut by 4 bases and J by 0 bases, with 15 bases left in between. Germline CDR1 and CDR2: WSHSY and SAAADI. The length of the CDR3 is 16 residues. The CDR3 sequence: CASSGPYSGMNTEAFF. CDR3 nucleotides: TGCGCCAGCAGTGGCCCTTACAGCGGGATGAACACTGAAGCTTTCTTT.

The V call is TRBV10-3, the J call TRBJ2-1, with D perhaps matching TRBD1 (5 bases). This CDR3 comprises 12 residues. The ends were cut back, 10 bases at V and 4 bases at J, with 11 bases in the middle. Germline CDR1 is ENHRY and CDR2 is SYGVKD. The CDR3 spells CATQGDYNEQFF. The CDR3 region has the DNA TGTGCCACTCAGGGTGATTACAATGAGCAGTTCTTC.

The rearrangement uses TRBV28 and TRBJ2-7, with D possibly TRBD1 on 6 matching bases. The CDR3 has 13 amino acids. Deletions cut 2 bases from V and 3 bases from J, with 8 bases between. CDR1 is MDHEN, CDR2 SYDVKM, per germline. CDR3 loop: CASSLGTHYEQYF. The CDR3 DNA sequence: TGTGCCAGCAGTTTAGGGACACACTACGAGCAGTACTTC.

The chain uses TRBV6-5 and TRBJ1-5; 8 nucleotides line up with TRBD1. V lost 9 bases to trimming and J lost 1 base; unmatched junction nucleotides: 2. Germline V gene lookup returns CDR1 MNHEY and CDR2 SVGAGI. This CDR3 comprises 13 residues. The CDR3 DNA sequence: TGTGCCAGTGCAGGGGGCAGCAATCAGCCCCAGCATTTT. It yields the protein CASAGGSNQPQHF.

The V and J genes are TRBV5-8 and TRBJ2-7; a possible D gene is TRBD2 (5 bases). Germline V gene sequence: CDR1 SGHTS, CDR2 YDEGEE. This CDR3 spans 13 amino acids. V was cut by 4 bases and J by 6 bases, with 14 bases left in between. CDR3 loop: CASSLAGGFEQYF. CDR3 nucleotide sequence: TGTGCCAGCAGCCTGGCGGGTGGGTTCGAGCAGTACTTC.

The V gene is TRBV19, the J gene TRBJ1-2; D ambiguous. With 3 bases removed from V and 4 bases from J, the gap between germline ends came to 12 bases. Looked up from germline, CDR1 is LNHDA and CDR2 is SQIVND (reference sequence). The CDR3 runs 14 residues. CDR3 amino acids: CASSIGGASYGYTF. DNA for the CDR3: TGTGCCAGTAGTATTGGTGGCGCGAGCTATGGCTACACCTTC.

Here the CDR3 reads CASSLPGTNTGELFF. CDR3 coding DNA: TGTGCCAGCAGCTTGCCCGGGACTAACACCGGGGAGCTGTTTTTT. The genes are TRBV7-9 and TRBJ2-2, with a possible D match to TRBD2 (6 bases). Trimming pared 3 bases from V and 2 bases from J, leaving 10 bases between. CDR1 is SEHNR and CDR2 is FQNEAQ in the germline V gene (reference sequence). The CDR3 is 15 amino acids.

The V gene is TRBV4-1, the J gene TRBJ2-7; D perhaps matches TRBD2 (5 bases). Germline-derived CDR1 and CDR2 are MGHRA and YSYEKL. The CDR3 loop spans 13 amino acids. With 1 base removed from V and 4 bases from J, the gap between germline ends came to 8 bases. Here the CDR3 DNA reads TGCGCCAGCAGCCAAGCGGGGAATTACGAGCAGTACTTC. Protein product: CASSQAGNYEQYF.

This clone has at least ten counts. The chain links TRBV25-1 to TRBJ2-1; 9 positions match TRBD1. The CDR3 length is 17 residues. Per the germline V gene, CDR1 is MGHDK and CDR2 is SYGVNS. V shed 0 bases, J shed 10 bases, and the junction held 13 bases outside the gene matches. For the CDR3, the DNA is TGTGCCAGCAGTGAATATGCGGGACAGGGAACCCCCACAGAGCAGTTCTTC. This sequence encodes CASSEYAGQGTPTEQFF.

The chain employs TRBV11-2 and TRBJ2-2; maybe TRBD1 (6 bases). The CDR3 is made up of 18 amino acids. The V end was cut by 5 bases, the J end by 0 bases, with 19 bases between. CDR1 and CDR2 (germline): SGHAT, FQNNGV. CDR3: CASSKGVRAEPNTGELFF. The DNA for the CDR3 is TGTGCCAGCAGCAAGGGGGTTCGAGCAGAACCGAACACCGGGGAGCTGTTTTTT.

The chain joins TRBV7-9 to TRBJ2-7; D unclear. The CDR3 has 15 amino acids. Per the germline V gene, CDR1 is SEHNR and CDR2 is FQNEAQ (reference sequence). V lost 5 bases to trimming and J lost 0 bases, with 14 bases between them. CDR3 loop: CASSAPPGFSYEQYF. For the CDR3, the DNA is TGTGCCAGCAGCGCCCCCCCCGGATTCTCCTACGAGCAGTACTTC.

The chain couples TRBV2 to TRBJ2-5; 16 nucleotides match TRBD2. In germline, CDR1 is SNHLY, CDR2 FYNNEI. The CDR3 runs 18 residues. Losses at the gene ends were 7 bases for V and 5 bases for J; bases not matched to a gene: 13. CDR3 nucleotides: TGTGCCAGCAACGAAAACCGTGGGACTAGCGGGAGGGCCGAGACCCAGTACTTC. Translating it yields CASNENRGTSGRAETQYF.